This T cell receptor beta chain derives from a study of human T cells and chemical hapten exposure. Background on the study: Investigators sensitized approximately 2 cm by approximately 2 cm of upper inner arm skin with 2% DPC. Patients having alopecia areata, totalis or universalis were mostly female.

Germline V lookup: CDR1 SGHTA, CDR2 FQGNSA. This CDR3 contains 17 residues. J gave up 3 bases and V 1 base, and 2 bases lay outside the gene matches. The time point: patch test 3, about 24 weeks after DPC sensitization. Treatment in this sample: therapeutic diphenylcyclopropenone sensitization with weekly scalp DPC. TCRdb re-called the RACE reads through MiXCR, storing one row per CDR3 protein. The profile covers about 190,000 distinct CDR3 sequences, with more than 20% appearing a single time and roughly 2.5% taken by the ten largest. This receptor was identified in a woman aged 40 to 50 with alopecia areata. Some clones in this sample may be carry-over from other donors' samples. The specimen comprised whole blood, sampled in connection with sensitization to the hapten diphenylcyclopropenone (DPC). The chain has TRBV7-2 and TRBJ2-6, with TRBD1 matching 11 bases. As DNA, the CDR3 is TGTGCCAGCAGCTTAGGGACAGGGGGCTATGGGGCCAACGTCCTGACTTTC. It codes for CASSLGTGGYGANVLTF.